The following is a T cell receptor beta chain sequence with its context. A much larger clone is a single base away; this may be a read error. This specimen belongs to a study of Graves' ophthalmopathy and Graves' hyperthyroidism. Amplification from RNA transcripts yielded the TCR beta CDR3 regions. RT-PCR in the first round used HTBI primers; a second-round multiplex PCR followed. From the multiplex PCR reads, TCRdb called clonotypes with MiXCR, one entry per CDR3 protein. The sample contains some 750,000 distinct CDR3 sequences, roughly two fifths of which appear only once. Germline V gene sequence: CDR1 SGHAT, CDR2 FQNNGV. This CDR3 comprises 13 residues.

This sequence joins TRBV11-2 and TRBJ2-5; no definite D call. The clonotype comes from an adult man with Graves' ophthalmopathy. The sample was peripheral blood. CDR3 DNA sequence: TGTGTCAGCAGCCGAAACACGGATGAGACCCAGTACTTC. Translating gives CVSSRNTDETQYF.